Below, one T cell receptor beta chain is given with its context. These data come from a study of tumor-infiltrating lymphocytes in oesophageal squamous cell carcinoma. TCRdb reanalysed the PCR reads using MiXCR and keeps one entry per CDR3 protein. The sample lists thousands of distinct CDR3 sequences, around two thirds seen once, with just over 35% in the top ten. Germline CDR1 reads SGHTA; CDR2 reads FQGTGA. The CDR3 is made up of 12 amino acids. This TCR was sampled from a female donor with esophageal squamous cell carcinoma. Sequencing was done on a sample of esophageal tumor tissue. The rearrangement uses TRBV7-3 and TRBJ2-5; a weak D match, TRBD2 (6 bases). The J call is in doubt because the DNA end fits TRBJ2-1 better. This chain's CDR3 is CASSLEGSEQFF. The CDR3 nucleotides are TGTGCCAGCAGCTTGGAGGGAAGTGAGCAGTTCTTC.